These 15 T cell receptor beta chains were sequenced from one sample in a study of blood T cell repertoires in COVID-19. The assay was immunoSEQ multiplex PCR, and TCRdb's table has in-frame clones only and misses some. Of about 190,000 clones in the sample, less than 85% were seen once. Sequencing was done on a sample of peripheral blood. These receptors were taken from a woman between 50 and 59 years old with acute or convalescent COVID-19.

This chain connects TRBV7-2 to TRBJ1-4; perhaps TRBD1 as D (5 bases). This CDR3 contains 16 residues. V shed 5 bases and J shed 4 bases, with 17 bases lying between them. From germline, CDR1 is SGHTA and CDR2 FQGNSA. CDR3 sequence reads: CASSQTSKGFNEKLFF. CDR3 sequence (DNA): TGTGCCAGCAGCCAAACCTCTAAGGGGTTTAATGAAAAACTGTTTTTT.

The chain couples TRBV6-1 to TRBJ1-1; D is possibly TRBD1 (5 bases). CDR3 length: 15 amino acids. Trimming took off 3 bases at V and 11 bases at J, with 22 bases between the two ends. The germline gives CDR1 MNHNS, CDR2 SASEGT. In nucleotides, the CDR3 is TGTGCCAGCAGTGAGGGGGGGGTAAGTTTCAAGCGGGCTTTCTTT. This translates into CASSEGGVSFKRAFF.

The V gene is TRBV5-1, the J gene TRBJ1-1, with TRBD1 as a possible D gene (6 bases). Per germline, CDR1 SGHRS and CDR2 YFSETQ. There are 15 residues in the CDR3. V lost 0 bases to trimming and J lost 3 bases, with 12 bases between them. The CDR3: CASSLEGNRDTEAFF. CDR3 sequence (DNA): TGCGCCAGCAGCTTGGAGGGGAACAGGGACACTGAAGCTTTCTTT.

This chain connects TRBV29-1 to TRBJ1-2, with D maybe TRBD1 (5 bases). The CDR3 is made up of 12 amino acids. V lost 2 bases, J lost 4 bases, and 8 bases lay in between. From germline, CDR1 is SQVTM and CDR2 ANQGSEA. CDR3 nucleotide sequence: TGCAGCGTTGAATTGGGGCCCTATGGCTACACCTTC. It yields the protein CSVELGPYGYTF. The complete variable domain, with remaining parts taken from reference TRBV29-1 and TRBJ1-2, reads SAVISQKPSRDICQRGTSLTIQCQVDSQVTMMFWYRQQPGQSLTLIATANQGSEATYESGFVIDKFPISRPNLTFSTLTVSNMSPEDSSIYLCSVELGPYGYTFGSGTRLTVV.

This clone was seen just once. This rearrangement joins TRBV6-5 to TRBJ1-4; 7 nucleotides match TRBD1. V trimming: 8 bases; J trimming: 4 bases; junction bases outside the gene matches: 7. The CDR3 extends over 14 amino acids. The germline gives CDR1 MNHEY, CDR2 SVGAGI. CDR3 protein: CASSGTVLNEKLFF. CDR3 nucleotides: TGTGCCAGCTCCGGGACAGTCCTTAATGAAAAACTGTTTTTT.

The sample holds a few counts of this clone. This sequence joins TRBV18 and TRBJ2-7; 7 bases align to TRBD1. The germline gives CDR1 KGHSH, CDR2 LQKENI. This CDR3 is 14 amino acids long. With 4 bases clipped from V and 1 base from J, the junction kept 4 bases outside the gene matches. The CDR3 DNA follows: TGTGCCAGCTCACTTTACAGGGGTTCCTACGAGCAGTACTTC. This gives the protein CASSLYRGSYEQYF.

This rearrangement joins TRBV30 to TRBJ1-2, with D unresolved. V was shortened by 8 bases and J by 8 bases, with 18 bases between the two germline ends. The CDR3 sequence is 12 residues long. Looked up from germline, CDR1 is GTSNPN and CDR2 is SVGIG (reference sequence). CDR3 coding DNA: TGTGCCGCCCACCCGAGAGGGTACGGCTACACCTTC. Protein sequence: CAAHPRGYGYTF. Filled out from reference TRBV30 and TRBJ1-2, the complete variable domain reads SQTIHQWPATLVQPVGSPLSLECTVEGTSNPNLYWYRQAAGRGLQLLFYSVGIGQISSEVPQNLSASRPQDRQFILSSKKLLLSDSGFYLCAAHPRGYGYTFGSGTRLTVV.

The chain employs TRBV20-1 and TRBJ1-5; 7 bases line up with TRBD1. The CDR3 runs 14 residues. The germline gives CDR1 DFQATT, CDR2 SNEGSKA (reference sequence). Germline trimming cut 3 bases from V and 3 bases from J; bases unmatched to any gene: 5. The CDR3 reads CSASTQGNNQPQHF. The CDR3 bases are TGCAGTGCTAGTACACAGGGGAACAATCAGCCCCAGCATTTT.

About this clone itself: The same CDR3 also results from other DNA sequences found in this sample. The chain combines TRBV5-1 with TRBJ2-7, with 7 positions matching TRBD1. The J segment lost 0 bases and the V segment lost 0 bases, leaving 0 bases of the junction unmatched. In germline, CDR1 is SGHRS, CDR2 YFSETQ. This CDR3 comprises 14 residues. CDR3 nucleotide sequence: TGCGCCAGCAGCTTGGGGGACAGCTCCTACGAGCAGTACTTC. It yields the protein CASSLGDSSYEQYF. The full variable domain, rest sourced from reference TRBV5-1 and TRBJ2-7, is KAGVTQTPRYLIKTRGQQVTLSCSPISGHRSVSWYQQTPGQGLQFLFEYFSETQRNKGNFPGRFSGRQFSNSRSEMNVSTLELGDSALYLCASSLGDSSYEQYFGPGTRLTVT.

The chain uses TRBV10-1 and TRBJ2-1; 12 bases are a match to TRBD2. This CDR3 comprises 17 residues. Germline CDR1 is WNHNN and CDR2 is SYGVQD (reference sequence). Germline trimming cut 4 bases from V and 7 bases from J; bases unmatched to any gene: 11. CDR3 DNA: TGCGCCAGCAGTGGAGGTGGCGGACTAGCGGGAAGGAATGAGCAGTTCTTC. It yields the protein CASSGGGGLAGRNEQFF.

J is TRBJ2-3 and V is TRBV7-2; 10 bases align to TRBD2. CDR1 and CDR2 (germline): SGHTA, FQGNSA. V was pared by 5 bases and J by 2 bases, with 10 bases of the junction left unmatched. CDR3 length equals 17 residues. CDR3 sequence (DNA): TGTGCCAGCAGCCACACCGGGACTAGCGTCACCACAGATACGCAGTATTTT. As protein: CASSHTGTSVTTDTQYF.

This clone was seen only a few times. This rearrangement joins TRBV5-1 to TRBJ2-3; 9 bases align to TRBD2. From germline, CDR1 is SGHRS and CDR2 YFSETQ. J gave up 0 bases and V 4 bases, and 0 bases lay outside the gene matches. The CDR3 totals 14 residues. As DNA, the CDR3 is TGCGCCAGCAGCACTAGCGGGAGCACAGATACGCAGTATTTT. Residues: CASSTSGSTDTQYF.

The chain uses TRBV11-2 and TRBJ2-1; 8 bases are a match to TRBD1. V trimming: 1 base; J trimming: 2 bases; junction bases outside the gene matches: 7. Germline CDR1 SGHAT, CDR2 FQNNGV. This CDR3 has 17 amino acids. The CDR3 nucleotides read TGTGCCAGCAGCTTAGTCACGGGGACAGGAGCCTACAATGAGCAGTTCTTC. Translating it yields CASSLVTGTGAYNEQFF.

CDR3 nucleotides: TGTGCCAGCAGTGAAGGTAGCAGTTCGCACGAGCAGTACTTC. This codes for CASSEGSSSHEQYF. The J gene is TRBJ2-7, the V gene TRBV6-1; D uncertain. This CDR3 is built from 14 residues. V lost 1 base, J lost 5 bases, and 12 bases lay in between. Germline V gene lookup returns CDR1 MNHNS and CDR2 SASEGT.

The V call is TRBV11-3, the J call TRBJ2-7, with D possibly being TRBD2 (5 bases). Germline V gives CDR1 SGHNT, CDR2 YENEEA. This CDR3 comprises 14 residues. The V gene lost 5 bases and the J gene lost 3 bases, with 14 bases spanning the gap. The CDR3: CASSPGGSDYEQYF. As DNA, the CDR3 is TGTGCCAGCAGCCCAGGTGGTAGCGACTACGAGCAGTACTTC.